This T cell receptor beta chain was captured in a study of blood T cell repertoires in COVID-19. Study information: Collection of acute and convalescent COVID-19 samples took place in the United States, Italy and Spain. Sources were T cells, B-cell-depleted T cells, or PBMCs; the material itself was cDNA or gDNA.

Germline-derived CDR1 and CDR2 are MNHEY and SVGAGI. V shed 2 bases, J shed 5 bases, and the junction held 4 bases outside the gene matches. The CDR3 sequence is 14 residues long. This clone was counted a single time. In the original workflow: Amplification of reference gene primers was used by the study to estimate nucleated cell counts. Assay used: immunoSEQ multiplex PCR; TCRdb lists only in-frame clones, some missing. V, J and clone size are taken as reported in that table, and D and trimming were inferred from the DNA itself. The table records roughly 180,000 clones, approximately 87% of them present only once.

The sample comprised peripheral blood. This TCR was recovered from a man between 65 and 80 years old with active or convalescent COVID-19. The chain uses TRBV6-5 and TRBJ1-1, with 8 bases identical to TRBD1. CDR3 bases: TGTGCCAGCAGTTACGGACAGGGTTGGACTGAAGCTTTCTTT. Its protein is CASSYGQGWTEAFF.